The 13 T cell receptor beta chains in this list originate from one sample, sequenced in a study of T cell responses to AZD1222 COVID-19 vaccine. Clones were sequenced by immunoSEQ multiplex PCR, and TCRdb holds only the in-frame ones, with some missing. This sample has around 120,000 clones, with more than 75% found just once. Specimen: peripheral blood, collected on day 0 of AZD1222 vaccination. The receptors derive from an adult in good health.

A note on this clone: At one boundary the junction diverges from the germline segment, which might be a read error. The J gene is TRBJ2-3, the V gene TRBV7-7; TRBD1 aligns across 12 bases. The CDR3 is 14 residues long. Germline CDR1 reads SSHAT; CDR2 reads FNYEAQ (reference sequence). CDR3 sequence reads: CASSQGTGGVTQYF. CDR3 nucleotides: TGTGCTAGCAGCCAAGGGACAGGGGGCGTTACGCAGTATTTT.

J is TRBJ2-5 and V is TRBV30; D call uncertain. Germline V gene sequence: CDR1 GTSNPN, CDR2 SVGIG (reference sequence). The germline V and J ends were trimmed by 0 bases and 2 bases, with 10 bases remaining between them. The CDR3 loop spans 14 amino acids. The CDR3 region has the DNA TGTGCCTGGAGTGTATCCCCCTCACAAGAGACCCAGTACTTC. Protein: CAWSVSPSQETQYF.

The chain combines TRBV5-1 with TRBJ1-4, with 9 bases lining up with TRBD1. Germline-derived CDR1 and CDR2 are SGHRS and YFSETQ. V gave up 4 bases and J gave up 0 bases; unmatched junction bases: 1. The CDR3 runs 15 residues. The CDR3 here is CASSRTGATNEKLFF. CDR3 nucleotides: TGCGCCAGCAGCCGGACAGGGGCAACTAATGAAAAACTGTTTTTT.

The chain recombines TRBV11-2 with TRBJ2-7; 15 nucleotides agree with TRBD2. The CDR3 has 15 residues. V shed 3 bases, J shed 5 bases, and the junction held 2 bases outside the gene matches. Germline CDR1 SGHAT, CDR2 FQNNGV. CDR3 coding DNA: TGTGCCAGCAGCTTCTGGACTAGCGGGAGGGACGAGCAGTACTTC. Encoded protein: CASSFWTSGRDEQYF.

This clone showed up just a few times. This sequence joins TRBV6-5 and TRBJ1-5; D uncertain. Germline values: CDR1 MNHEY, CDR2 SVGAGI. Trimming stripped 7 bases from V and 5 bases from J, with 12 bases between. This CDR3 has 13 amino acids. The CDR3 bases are TGTGCCAGCACGGTGGAGAAATATCAGCCCCAGCATTTT. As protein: CASTVEKYQPQHF.

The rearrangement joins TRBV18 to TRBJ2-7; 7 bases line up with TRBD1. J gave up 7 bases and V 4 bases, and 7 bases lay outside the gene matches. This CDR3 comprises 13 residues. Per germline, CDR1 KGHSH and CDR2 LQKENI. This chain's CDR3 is CASSQGAQGEQYF. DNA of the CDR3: TGTGCCAGCTCACAGGGGGCGCAGGGGGAGCAGTACTTC. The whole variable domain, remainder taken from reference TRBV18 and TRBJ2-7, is NAGVMQNPRHLVRRRGQEARLRCSPMKGHSHVYWYRQLPEEGLKFMVYLQKENIIDESGMPKERFSAEFPKEGPSILRIQQVVRGDSAAYFCASSQGAQGEQYFGPGTRLTVT.

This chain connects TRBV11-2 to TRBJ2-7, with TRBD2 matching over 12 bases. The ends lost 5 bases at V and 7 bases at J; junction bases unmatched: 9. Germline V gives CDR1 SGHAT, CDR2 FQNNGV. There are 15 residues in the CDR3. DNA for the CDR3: TGTGCCAGCAGCCAGCTAGCGGGAGGGCCGCGTGAGCAGTACTTC. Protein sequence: CASSQLAGGPREQYF.

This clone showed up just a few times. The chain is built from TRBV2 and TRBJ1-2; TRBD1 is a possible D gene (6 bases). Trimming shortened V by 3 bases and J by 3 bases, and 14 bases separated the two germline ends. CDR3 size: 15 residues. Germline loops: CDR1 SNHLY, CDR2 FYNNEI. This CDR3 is CASSEQGTLYYGYTF. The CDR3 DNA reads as TGTGCCAGCAGTGAGCAGGGGACCCTCTACTATGGCTACACCTTC.

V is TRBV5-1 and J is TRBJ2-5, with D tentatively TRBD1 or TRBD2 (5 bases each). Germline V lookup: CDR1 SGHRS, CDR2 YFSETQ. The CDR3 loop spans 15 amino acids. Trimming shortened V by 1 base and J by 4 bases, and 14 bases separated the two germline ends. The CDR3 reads CASSLIHGAGETQYF. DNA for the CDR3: TGCGCCAGCAGCTTGATCCACGGGGCAGGAGAGACCCAGTACTTC.

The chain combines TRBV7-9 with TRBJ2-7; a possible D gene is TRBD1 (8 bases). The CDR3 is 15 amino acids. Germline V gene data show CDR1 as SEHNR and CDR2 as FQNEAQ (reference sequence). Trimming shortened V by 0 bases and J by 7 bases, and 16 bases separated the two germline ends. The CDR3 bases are TGTGCCAGCAGCTTAGCAGAAGGACAGGGAGGGGAGCAGTACTTC. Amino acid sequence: CASSLAEGQGGEQYF.

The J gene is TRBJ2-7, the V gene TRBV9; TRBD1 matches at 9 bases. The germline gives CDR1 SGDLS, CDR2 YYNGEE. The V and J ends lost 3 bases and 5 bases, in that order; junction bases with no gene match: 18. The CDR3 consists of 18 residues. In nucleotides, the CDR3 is TGTGCCAGCAGCGAATCAGTGGGAACCGGGACAGGGAAGGACGAGCAGTACTTC. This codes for CASSESVGTGTGKDEQYF.

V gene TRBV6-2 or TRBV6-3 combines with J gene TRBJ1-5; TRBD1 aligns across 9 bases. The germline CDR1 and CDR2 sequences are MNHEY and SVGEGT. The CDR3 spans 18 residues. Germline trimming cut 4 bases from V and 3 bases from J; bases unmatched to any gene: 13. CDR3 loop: CASSWVIEQGANNQPQHF. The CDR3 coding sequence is TGTGCCAGCAGTTGGGTGATTGAACAGGGGGCTAACAATCAGCCCCAGCATTTT.

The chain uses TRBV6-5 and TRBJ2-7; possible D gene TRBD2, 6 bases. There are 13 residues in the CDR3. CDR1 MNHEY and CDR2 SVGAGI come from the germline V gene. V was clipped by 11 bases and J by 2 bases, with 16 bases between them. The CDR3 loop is CAGAWGETYEQYF. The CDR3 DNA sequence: TGTGCCGGTGCCTGGGGGGAAACCTACGAGCAGTACTTC.